The entry below describes one T cell receptor (beta chain). Its antigen is currently unknown. The data belong to a study of early T cells in non-severe SARS-CoV-2 infection. Study-wide points: A preference for anti-spike CD8 responses marked VDJdb matching, which missed private and CD4 specificities.

Each cDNA molecule carried a unique molecular identifier. Via MiXCR, TCRdb re-called the 5' RACE reads, giving one row per CDR3 protein. The profile shows about 64,000 distinct CDR3 sequences, 7.5% to 9% of them singletons. Germline loops: CDR1 MNHEY, CDR2 SMNVEV (reference sequence). The CDR3 has 20 residues. V lost 4 bases and J 5 bases, leaving 30 bases between the germline ends. Sequenced here: whole blood, sampled at baseline. The origin of this receptor is an adult who was a healthcare worker with PCR-confirmed SARS-CoV-2 infection or an uninfected control (not recorded which). The rearrangement uses TRBV27 and TRBJ2-1; a possible D gene is TRBD2 (5 bases). The CDR3, as DNA: TGTGCCAGCAGTTCCTATCTTGGCGGGCAGAGGTACACTCGGGACAATGAGCAGTTCTTC. Translating gives CASSSYLGGQRYTRDNEQFF.